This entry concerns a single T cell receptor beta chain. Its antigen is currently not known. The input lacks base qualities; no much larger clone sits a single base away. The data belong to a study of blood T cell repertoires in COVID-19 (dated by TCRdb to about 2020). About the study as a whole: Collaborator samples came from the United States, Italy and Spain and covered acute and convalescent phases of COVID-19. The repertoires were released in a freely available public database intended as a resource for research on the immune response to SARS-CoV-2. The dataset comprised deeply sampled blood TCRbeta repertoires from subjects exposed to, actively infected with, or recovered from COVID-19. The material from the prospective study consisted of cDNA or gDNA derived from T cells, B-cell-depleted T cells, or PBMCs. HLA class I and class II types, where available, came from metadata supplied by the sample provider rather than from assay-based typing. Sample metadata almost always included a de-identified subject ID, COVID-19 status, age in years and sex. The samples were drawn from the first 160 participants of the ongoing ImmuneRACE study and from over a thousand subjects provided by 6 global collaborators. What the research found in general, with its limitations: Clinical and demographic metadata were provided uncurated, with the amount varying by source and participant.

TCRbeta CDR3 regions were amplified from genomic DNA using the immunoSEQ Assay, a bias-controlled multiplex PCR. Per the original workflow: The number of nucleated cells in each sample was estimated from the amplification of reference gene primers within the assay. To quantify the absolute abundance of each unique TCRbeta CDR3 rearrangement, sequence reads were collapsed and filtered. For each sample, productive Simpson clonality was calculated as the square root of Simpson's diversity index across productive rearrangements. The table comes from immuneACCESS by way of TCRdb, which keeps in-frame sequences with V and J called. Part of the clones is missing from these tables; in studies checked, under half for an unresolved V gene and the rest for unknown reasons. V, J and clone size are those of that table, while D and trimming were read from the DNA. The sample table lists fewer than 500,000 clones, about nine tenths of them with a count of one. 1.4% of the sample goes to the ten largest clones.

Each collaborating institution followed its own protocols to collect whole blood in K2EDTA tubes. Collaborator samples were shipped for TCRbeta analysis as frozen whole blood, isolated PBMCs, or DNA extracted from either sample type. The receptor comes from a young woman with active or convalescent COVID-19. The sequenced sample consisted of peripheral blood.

DNA sequence: TGTGCCAGCAGCTTATCCAACTACAATGAGCAGTTCTTC. Its coded protein is CASSLSNYNEQFF. Recombination linked TRBV7-6 to TRBJ2-1, with no confidently assigned D gene. The CDR3 holds 13 amino acids from the cysteine to the phenylalanine. Only CDR3 DNA remains: 39 bases, in frame from the first base. The germline V gene sets CDR1 to SGHVS and CDR2 to FNYEAQ. The junction carries 5 bases between V and J, which are trimmed by 2 bases and 3 bases respectively.